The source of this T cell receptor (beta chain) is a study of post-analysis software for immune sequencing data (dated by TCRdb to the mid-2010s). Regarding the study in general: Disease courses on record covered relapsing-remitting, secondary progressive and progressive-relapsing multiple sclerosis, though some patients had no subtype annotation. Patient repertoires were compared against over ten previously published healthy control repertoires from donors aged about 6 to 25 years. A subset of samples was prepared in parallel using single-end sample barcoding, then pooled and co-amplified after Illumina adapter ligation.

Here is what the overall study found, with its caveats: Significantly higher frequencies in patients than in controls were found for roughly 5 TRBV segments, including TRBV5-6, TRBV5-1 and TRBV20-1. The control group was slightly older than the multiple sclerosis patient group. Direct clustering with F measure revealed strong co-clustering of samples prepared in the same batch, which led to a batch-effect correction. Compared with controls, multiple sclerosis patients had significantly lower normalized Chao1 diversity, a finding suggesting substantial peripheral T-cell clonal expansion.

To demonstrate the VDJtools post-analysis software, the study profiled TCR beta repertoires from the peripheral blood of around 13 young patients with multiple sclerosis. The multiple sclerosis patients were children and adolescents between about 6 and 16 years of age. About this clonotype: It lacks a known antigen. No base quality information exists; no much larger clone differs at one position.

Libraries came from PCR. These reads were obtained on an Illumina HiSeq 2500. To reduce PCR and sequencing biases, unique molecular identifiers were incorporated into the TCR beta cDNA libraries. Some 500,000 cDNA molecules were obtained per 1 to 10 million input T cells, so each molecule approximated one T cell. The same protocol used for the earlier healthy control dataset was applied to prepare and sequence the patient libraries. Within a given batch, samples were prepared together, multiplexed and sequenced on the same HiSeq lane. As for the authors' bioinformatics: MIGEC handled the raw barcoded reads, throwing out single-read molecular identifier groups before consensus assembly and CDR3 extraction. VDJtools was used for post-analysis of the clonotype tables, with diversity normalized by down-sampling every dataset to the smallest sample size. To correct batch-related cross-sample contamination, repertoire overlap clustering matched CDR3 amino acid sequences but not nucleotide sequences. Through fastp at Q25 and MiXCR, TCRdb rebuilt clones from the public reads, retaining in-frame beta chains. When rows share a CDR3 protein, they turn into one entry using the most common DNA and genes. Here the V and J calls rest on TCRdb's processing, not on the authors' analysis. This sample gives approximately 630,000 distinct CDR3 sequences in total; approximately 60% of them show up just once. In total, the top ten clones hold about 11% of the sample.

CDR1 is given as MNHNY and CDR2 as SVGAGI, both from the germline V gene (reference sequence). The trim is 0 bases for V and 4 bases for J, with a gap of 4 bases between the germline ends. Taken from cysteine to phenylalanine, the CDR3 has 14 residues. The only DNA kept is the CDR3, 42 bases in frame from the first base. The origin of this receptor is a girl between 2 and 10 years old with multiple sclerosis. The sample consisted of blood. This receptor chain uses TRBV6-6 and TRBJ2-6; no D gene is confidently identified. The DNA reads TGTGCCAGCAGTTACTCGATCGGGGCCAACGTCCTGACTTTC. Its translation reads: CASSYSIGANVLTF.